This is a list of T cell receptor beta chains from one sample in a study of T cell responses to AZD1222 COVID-19 vaccine. Repertoires were generated with immunoSEQ multiplex PCR, while TCRdb's copy carries only in-frame clones and drops some. The table lists about 84,000 clones, 70% to 90% of them singletons. This specimen consisted of peripheral blood, obtained 28 days after the second AZD1222 dose. All receptors come from an adult who received the AZD1222 COVID-19 vaccine. The CDR3 runs from the conserved cysteine through the conserved F or W. The order of the fields is J gene, clone size, D gene, V gene, CDR3 protein, CDR3 DNA. D genes are given only for firm matches. Size is omitted from some rows. Given values are once, few, many or a class for expanded clones.

J gene: TRBJ2-3; clone size: NA; D gene: NA; V gene: TRBV5-4; CDR3 protein: CASSSWTGLGQYF; CDR3 DNA: TGTGCCAGCAGCTCATGGACTGGATTGGGGCAGTATTTT
J gene: TRBJ2-7; clone size: NA; D gene: TRBD2; V gene: TRBV18; CDR3 protein: CASSPPAGGSYEQYF; CDR3 DNA: TGTGCCAGCTCACCCCCAGCGGGAGGCTCCTACGAGCAGTACTTC
J gene: TRBJ1-6; clone size: few; D gene: NA; V gene: TRBV7-3; CDR3 protein: CASSLLAYNSPLHF; CDR3 DNA: TGTGCCAGCAGCCTCTTAGCCTATAATTCACCCCTCCACTTT
J gene: TRBJ1-5; clone size: NA; D gene: NA; V gene: TRBV21-1; CDR3 protein: CASSTSRSGGDQPQHF; CDR3 DNA: TGTGCCAGCAGCACATCGAGATCAGGGGGCGATCAGCCCCAGCATTTT
J gene: TRBJ1-2; clone size: NA; D gene: TRBD1; V gene: TRBV28; CDR3 protein: CASSLSAGTGAYGYTF; CDR3 DNA: TGTGCCAGCAGTTTATCCGCAGGGACAGGGGCTTATGGCTACACCTTC
J gene: TRBJ1-2; clone size: NA; D gene: TRBD1; V gene: TRBV20-1; CDR3 protein: CSGTGSGYTF; CDR3 DNA: TGCAGTGGGACAGGGTCTGGCTACACCTTC
J gene: TRBJ1-6; clone size: NA; D gene: TRBD1; V gene: TRBV19; CDR3 protein: CASSPRGQAFNSYNSPLHF; CDR3 DNA: TGTGCCAGTAGTCCGCGGGGACAGGCTTTCAACTCCTATAATTCACCCCTCCACTTT
J gene: TRBJ1-2; clone size: NA; D gene: NA; V gene: TRBV3-1/TRBV3-2; CDR3 protein: CASSPRALDGYTF; CDR3 DNA: TGTGCCAGCAGCCCTAGGGCATTAGATGGCTACACCTTC
J gene: TRBJ1-6; clone size: NA; D gene: NA; V gene: TRBV20-1; CDR3 protein: CSASRPDGPQRRSPLHF; CDR3 DNA: TGCAGTGCTAGTCGTCCCGATGGTCCGCAGAGGCGATCACCCCTCCACTTT
J gene: TRBJ1-3; clone size: NA; D gene: NA; V gene: TRBV3-1/TRBV3-2; CDR3 protein: CASSQGRSSGNTIYF; CDR3 DNA: TGTGCCAGCAGCCAAGGTCGGAGCTCTGGAAACACCATATATTTT
J gene: TRBJ2-2; clone size: NA; D gene: NA; V gene: TRBV2; CDR3 protein: CASSGGITGELFF; CDR3 DNA: TGTGCCAGCTCTGGGGGGATCACCGGGGAGCTGTTTTTT
J gene: TRBJ1-1; clone size: NA; D gene: NA; V gene: TRBV30; CDR3 protein: CAWSGSGGEAFF; CDR3 DNA: TGTGCCTGGAGTGGGTCGGGGGGTGAAGCTTTCTTT
J gene: TRBJ2-4; clone size: NA; D gene: NA; V gene: TRBV7-3; CDR3 protein: CASSSTGGDIQYF; CDR3 DNA: TGTGCCAGCAGCTCCACAGGGGGGGACATTCAGTACTTC
J gene: TRBJ1-4; clone size: NA; D gene: NA; V gene: TRBV19; CDR3 protein: CASSRQVNEKLFF; CDR3 DNA: TGTGCCAGTAGTCGACAAGTTAATGAAAAACTGTTTTTT
J gene: TRBJ1-5; clone size: NA; D gene: TRBD1; V gene: TRBV19; CDR3 protein: CASLGQGLSNQPQHF; CDR3 DNA: TGTGCCAGTTTAGGACAGGGCCTTTCCAATCAGCCCCAGCATTTT
J gene: TRBJ1-2; clone size: NA; D gene: NA; V gene: TRBV7-7; CDR3 protein: CASSRITGDGYTF; CDR3 DNA: TGTGCCAGCAGCCGGATAACTGGGGATGGCTACACCTTC
J gene: TRBJ2-5; clone size: NA; D gene: TRBD1; V gene: TRBV11-2; CDR3 protein: CASRKTGGFQETQYF; CDR3 DNA: TGTGCCAGCAGGAAGACAGGGGGTTTTCAAGAGACCCAGTACTTC
J gene: TRBJ2-1; clone size: NA; D gene: NA; V gene: TRBV3-1/TRBV3-2; CDR3 protein: CASSRPGYNEQFF; CDR3 DNA: TGTGCCAGCAGCCGTCCTGGGTACAATGAGCAGTTCTTC
J gene: TRBJ1-4; clone size: NA; D gene: NA; V gene: TRBV4-2; CDR3 protein: CASSQEMYEKLFF; CDR3 DNA: TGTGCCAGCAGCCAAGAAATGTATGAAAAACTGTTTTTT
J gene: TRBJ1-2; clone size: NA; D gene: NA; V gene: TRBV5-5; CDR3 protein: CASSLARDLWGYTF; CDR3 DNA: TGTGCCAGCAGCTTGGCCAGGGACCTATGGGGCTACACCTTC
J gene: TRBJ2-2; clone size: NA; D gene: NA; V gene: TRBV11-3; CDR3 protein: CASSQGGGAVPTGELFF; CDR3 DNA: TGTGCCAGCAGCCAAGGGGGGGGCGCTGTACCCACCGGGGAGCTGTTTTTT
J gene: TRBJ2-1; clone size: NA; D gene: TRBD2; V gene: TRBV28; CDR3 protein: CASSPPGLAGAGEQFF; CDR3 DNA: TGTGCCAGCAGCCCCCCCGGACTAGCGGGAGCTGGTGAGCAGTTCTTC
J gene: TRBJ1-6; clone size: once; D gene: NA; V gene: TRBV4-2; CDR3 protein: CASSPRRRGLEHNSPLHF; CDR3 DNA: TGTGCCAGCAGCCCCAGGAGGAGGGGTTTGGAACACAATTCACCCCTCCACTTT
J gene: TRBJ1-4; clone size: NA; D gene: NA; V gene: TRBV19; CDR3 protein: CASSAPVSNEKLFF; CDR3 DNA: TGTGCCAGTAGTGCCCCCGTGTCGAATGAAAAACTGTTTTTT
J gene: TRBJ2-1; clone size: few; D gene: NA; V gene: TRBV13; CDR3 protein: CASTPQGRNEQFF; CDR3 DNA: TGTGCCAGCACCCCCCAAGGGAGGAATGAGCAGTTCTTC
J gene: TRBJ1-5; clone size: few; D gene: TRBD1; V gene: TRBV7-2; CDR3 protein: CASSIDRDQPQHF; CDR3 DNA: TGTGCCAGCAGCATCGACAGGGACCAGCCCCAGCATTTT